Included here is one TCR beta chain sequence, with context. This sample was included in a study of CD8 T cells in Susac syndrome. Trimming cost V 8 bases and J 4 bases; bases outside gene matches: 8. This CDR3 has 13 residues. Germline CDR1 and CDR2: SQVTM and ANQGSEA. RNA was extracted with the RNeasy kit, and a quantity of 0.5 to 1 ug was reverse transcribed using random hexamers. The authors amplified TCR beta CDR3 across 54 Vbeta and 13 Jbeta using immunoSEQ multiplex PCR. From the immunoSEQ multiplex PCR reads, TCRdb called clonotypes with MiXCR, one entry per CDR3 protein. Of 160,000 or so distinct CDR3 sequences in the sample, approximately 94% were seen once.

The chain joins TRBV29-1 to TRBJ2-5; TRBD2 agrees at 9 bases. This TCR was recovered from a human donor with multiple sclerosis. The sequencing sample was made of CD4+ T cells from PBMCs. In DNA form, the CDR3 reads TGCAGCTCCCACGCGGGGGGGGGAGAGACCCAGTACTTC. It encodes CSSHAGGGETQYF.